Listed here are 10 T cell receptor beta chains from one sample, sequenced in a study of blood T cell repertoires in COVID-19. Profiling relied on immunoSEQ multiplex PCR, and the TCRdb table lists in-frame clones only, not all of them. Of some 290,000 clones listed, around 90% are singletons. The sequencing sample was made of PBMCs or T cells enriched from blood (not recorded which). The receptor source for this set is a woman between 40 and 50 years old with acute COVID-19.

This clone was observed a single time. The chain combines TRBV24-1 with TRBJ2-1; TRBD1 matches 9 bases. The junction had 6 bases not matched to a gene; V was cut back by 3 bases and J by 7 bases. The germline CDR1 and CDR2 sequences are KGHDR and SFDVKD. The CDR3 consists of 15 residues. DNA of the CDR3: TGTGCCACCAGTGATCTACAGGGGGCGCGTAATGAGCAGTTCTTC. Protein product: CATSDLQGARNEQFF.

This clone was seen a single time. One end of the junction fails to match germline, which may point to a read error. The CDR3 nucleotides read TGTGCCAGCAGTTTACCTGGCAAGGGAGAGCCGTACTTC. Translating it yields CASSLPGKGEPYF. The chain has TRBV28 and TRBJ2-7, with D perhaps TRBD2 (5 bases). Germline V CDR1 and CDR2: MDHEN, SYDVKM. The CDR3 totals 13 residues.

The chain links TRBV5-1 to TRBJ2-7; a possible D gene is TRBD2 (5 bases). CDR3 length: 14 residues. The ends were cut back, 2 bases at V and 2 bases at J, with 11 bases in the middle. Germline CDR1 is SGHRS and CDR2 is YFSETQ. The CDR3 nucleotides read TGCGCCAGCAGCTTCTACTGGCGGGCCTACGAGCAGTACTTC. This sequence encodes CASSFYWRAYEQYF.

This chain connects TRBV15 to TRBJ2-3, with TRBD2 matching 9 bases. The J segment lost 5 bases and the V segment lost 6 bases, leaving 9 bases of the junction unmatched. The CDR3 is 15 amino acids. Per the germline V gene, CDR1 is LNHNV and CDR2 is YYDKDF (reference sequence). The CDR3 loop is CATRPGLASVDTQYF. CDR3 nucleotide sequence: TGTGCCACCAGACCGGGACTAGCCTCGGTAGATACGCAGTATTTT.

The chain employs TRBV3-1 (or the pseudogene TRBV3-2) and TRBJ2-7; 7 bases fit TRBD2. CDR3 size: 11 residues. Germline V gene sequence: CDR1 LGHDT, CDR2 YNNKEL (reference sequence). The V and J ends lost 6 bases and 7 bases, in that order; junction bases with no gene match: 3. The DNA of the CDR3 is TGTGCCAGCAGATACGGGGGGGAGCAGTACTTC. It encodes CASRYGGEQYF.

This chain joins TRBV2 and TRBJ2-2; TRBD1 agrees at 8 bases. With 6 bases clipped from V and 4 bases from J, the junction kept 10 bases outside the gene matches. Germline V lookup: CDR1 SNHLY, CDR2 FYNNEI. The CDR3 runs to 16 residues. This CDR3 is CASRPPGGLITGELFF. DNA for the CDR3: TGTGCCAGCAGACCCCCAGGGGGCCTTATCACCGGGGAGCTGTTTTTT.

The chain recombines TRBV21-1 with TRBJ1-5; the DNA was not used to check the table's D call, TRBD1. TRBV21-1 is designated a pseudogene. This CDR3 has 16 residues. CDR3 sequence reads: CASSKFRPNRVQPQHF. CDR3 nucleotides: TGTGCCAGCAGCAAATTCCGGCCGAACAGGGTGCAGCCCCAGCATTTT.

The chain uses TRBV6-1 and TRBJ1-1; D is perhaps TRBD1 (6 bases). The CDR3 extends over 14 amino acids. V lost 2 bases and J lost 6, with 13 bases in between. Germline V gene sequence: CDR1 MNHNS, CDR2 SASEGT. The CDR3, as DNA: TGTGCCAGCAGTGAAAAGGGGGTCGGCTCTGAAGCTTTCTTT. Protein sequence: CASSEKGVGSEAFF.

This sequence joins TRBV6-6 and TRBJ2-1; D might be TRBD2 (6 bases). The CDR3 loop spans 14 amino acids. Trimming took off 1 base at V and 8 bases at J, with 12 bases between the two ends. CDR1 and CDR2 from the germline V gene are MNHNY and SVGAGI (reference sequence). DNA for the CDR3: TGTGCCAGCAGTTACTGGGGGGTTATGGATGAGCAGTTCTTC. This translates into CASSYWGVMDEQFF.

This chain connects TRBV7-9 to TRBJ2-2, with 7 positions matching TRBD1. The CDR3 is made up of 15 amino acids. Germline V gene lookup returns CDR1 SEHNR and CDR2 FQNEAQ (reference sequence). V lost 5 bases to trimming and J lost 5 bases; unmatched junction nucleotides: 8. DNA of the CDR3: TGTGCCAGCAGCAGAGAGGGGACAGTTACCGGGGAGCTGTTTTTT. Its protein is CASSREGTVTGELFF.